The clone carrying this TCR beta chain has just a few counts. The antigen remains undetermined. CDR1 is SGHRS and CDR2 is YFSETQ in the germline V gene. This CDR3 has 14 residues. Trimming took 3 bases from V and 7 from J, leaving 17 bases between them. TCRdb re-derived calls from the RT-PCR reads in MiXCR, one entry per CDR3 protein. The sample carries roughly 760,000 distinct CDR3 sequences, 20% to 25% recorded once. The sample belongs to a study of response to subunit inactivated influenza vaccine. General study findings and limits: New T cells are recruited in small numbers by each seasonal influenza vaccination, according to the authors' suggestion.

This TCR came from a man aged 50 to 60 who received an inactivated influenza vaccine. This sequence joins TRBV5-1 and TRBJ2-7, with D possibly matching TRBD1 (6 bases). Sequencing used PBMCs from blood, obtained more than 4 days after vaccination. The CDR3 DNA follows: TGCGCCAGCAGCTCCGACAGGCGCTTTTTTGAGCAGTACTTC. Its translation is CASSSDRRFFEQYF.